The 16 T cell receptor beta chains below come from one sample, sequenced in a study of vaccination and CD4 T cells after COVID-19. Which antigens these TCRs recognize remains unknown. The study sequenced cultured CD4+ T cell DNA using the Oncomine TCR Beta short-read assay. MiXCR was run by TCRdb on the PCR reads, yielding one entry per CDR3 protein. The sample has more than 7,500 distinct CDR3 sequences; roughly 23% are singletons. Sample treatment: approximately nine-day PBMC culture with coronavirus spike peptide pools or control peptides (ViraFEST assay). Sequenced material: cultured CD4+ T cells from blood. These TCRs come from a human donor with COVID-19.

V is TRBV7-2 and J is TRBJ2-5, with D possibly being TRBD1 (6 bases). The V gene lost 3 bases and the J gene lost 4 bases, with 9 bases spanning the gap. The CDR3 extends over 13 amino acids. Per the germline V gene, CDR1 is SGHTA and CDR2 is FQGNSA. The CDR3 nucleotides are TGTGCCAGCAGCTTCACAGGGAGAGAGACCCAGTACTTC. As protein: CASSFTGRETQYF.

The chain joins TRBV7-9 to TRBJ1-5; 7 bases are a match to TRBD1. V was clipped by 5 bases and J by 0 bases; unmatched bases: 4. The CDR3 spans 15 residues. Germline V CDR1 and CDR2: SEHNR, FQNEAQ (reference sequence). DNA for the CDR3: TGTGCCAGCAGCGAGGACAGGTTTAGCAATCAGCCCCAGCATTTT. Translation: CASSEDRFSNQPQHF.

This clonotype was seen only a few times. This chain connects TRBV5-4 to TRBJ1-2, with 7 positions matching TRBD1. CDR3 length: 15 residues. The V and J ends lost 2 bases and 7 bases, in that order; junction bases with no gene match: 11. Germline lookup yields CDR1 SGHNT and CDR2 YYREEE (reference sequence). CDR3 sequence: CASSLQQGRIGGYTF. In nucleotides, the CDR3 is TGTGCCAGCAGCTTACAACAGGGGCGTATTGGTGGCTACACCTTC.

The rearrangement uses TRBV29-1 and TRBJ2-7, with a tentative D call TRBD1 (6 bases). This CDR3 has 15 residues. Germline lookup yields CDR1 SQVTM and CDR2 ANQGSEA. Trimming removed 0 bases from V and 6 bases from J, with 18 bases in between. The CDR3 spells CSVEDRYRAGREQYF. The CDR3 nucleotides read TGCAGCGTTGAAGATCGTTACAGGGCCGGTCGCGAGCAGTACTTC.

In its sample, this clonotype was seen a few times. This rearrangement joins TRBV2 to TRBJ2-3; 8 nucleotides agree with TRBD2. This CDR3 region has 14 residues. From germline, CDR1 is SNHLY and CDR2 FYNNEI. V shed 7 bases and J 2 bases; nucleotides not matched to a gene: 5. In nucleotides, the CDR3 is TGTGCCAGCATCCTAGCGGGTCACACAGATACGCAGTATTTT. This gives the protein CASILAGHTDTQYF.

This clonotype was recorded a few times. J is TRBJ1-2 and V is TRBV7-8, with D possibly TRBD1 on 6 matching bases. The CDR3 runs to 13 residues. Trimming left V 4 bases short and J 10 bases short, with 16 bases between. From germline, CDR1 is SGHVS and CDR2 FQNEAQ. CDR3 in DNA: TGTGCCAGCAGCTCAGGGACACCCTTTGCCTACACCTTC. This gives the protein CASSSGTPFAYTF. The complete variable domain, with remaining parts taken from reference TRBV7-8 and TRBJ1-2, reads GAGVSQSPRYKVAKRGQDVALRCDPISGHVSLFWYQQALGQGPEFLTYFQNEAQLDKSGLPSDRFFAERPEGSVSTLKIQRTQQEDSAVYLCASSSGTPFAYTFGSGTRLTVV.

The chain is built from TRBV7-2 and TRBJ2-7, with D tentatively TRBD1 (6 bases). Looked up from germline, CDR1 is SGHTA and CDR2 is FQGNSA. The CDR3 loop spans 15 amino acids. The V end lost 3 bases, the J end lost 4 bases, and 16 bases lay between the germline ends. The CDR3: CASSFQQGGTYEQYF. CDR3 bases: TGTGCCAGCAGCTTTCAACAGGGCGGCACGTACGAGCAGTACTTC.

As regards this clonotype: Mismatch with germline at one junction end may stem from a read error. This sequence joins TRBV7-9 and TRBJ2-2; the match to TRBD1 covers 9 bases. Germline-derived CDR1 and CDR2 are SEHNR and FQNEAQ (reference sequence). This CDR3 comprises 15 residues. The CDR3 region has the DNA TGTACCAGCAGCTCCGGGACAGGGACCACCGGGGAGCTGTTTTTT. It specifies CTSSSGTGTTGELFF.

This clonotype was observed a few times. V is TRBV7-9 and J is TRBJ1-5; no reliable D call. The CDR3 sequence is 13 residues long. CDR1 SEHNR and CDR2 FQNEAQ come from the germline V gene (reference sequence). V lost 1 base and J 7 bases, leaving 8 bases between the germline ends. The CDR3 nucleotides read TGTGCCAGCAGCTTAGGGGGTGGCCAGCCCCAGCATTTT. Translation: CASSLGGGQPQHF.

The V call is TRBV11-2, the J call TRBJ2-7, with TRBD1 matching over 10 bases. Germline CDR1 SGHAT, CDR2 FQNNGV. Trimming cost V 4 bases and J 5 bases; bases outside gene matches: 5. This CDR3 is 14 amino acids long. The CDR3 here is CASSWDRGGNEQYF. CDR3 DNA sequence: TGTGCCAGCAGCTGGGACAGGGGAGGAAACGAGCAGTACTTC.

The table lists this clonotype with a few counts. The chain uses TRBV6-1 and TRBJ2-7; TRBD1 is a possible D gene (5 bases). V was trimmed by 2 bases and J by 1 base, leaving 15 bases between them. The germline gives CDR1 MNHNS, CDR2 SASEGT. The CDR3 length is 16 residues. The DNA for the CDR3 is TGTGCCAGCAGTGAACGTTCTACAGGTGCTTCCTACGAGCAGTACTTC. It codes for CASSERSTGASYEQYF.

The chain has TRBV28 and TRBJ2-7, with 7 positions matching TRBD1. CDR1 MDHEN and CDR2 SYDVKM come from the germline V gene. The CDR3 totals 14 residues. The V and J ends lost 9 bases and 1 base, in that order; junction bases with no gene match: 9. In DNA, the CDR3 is TGTGCCAGTACGACAGGGATTTGGTCCTACGAGCAGTACTTC. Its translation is CASTTGIWSYEQYF.

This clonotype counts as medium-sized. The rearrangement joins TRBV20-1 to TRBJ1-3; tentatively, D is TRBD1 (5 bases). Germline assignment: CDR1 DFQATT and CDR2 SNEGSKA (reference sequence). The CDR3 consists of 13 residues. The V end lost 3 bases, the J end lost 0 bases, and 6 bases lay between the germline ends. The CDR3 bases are TGCAGTGCTAGGGACAACTCTGGAAACACCATATATTTT. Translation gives CSARDNSGNTIYF.

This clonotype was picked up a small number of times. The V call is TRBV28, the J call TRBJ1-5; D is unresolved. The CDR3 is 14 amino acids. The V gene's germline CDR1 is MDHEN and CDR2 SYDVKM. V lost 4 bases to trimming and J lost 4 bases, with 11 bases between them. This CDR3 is CASSSLLHNQPQHF. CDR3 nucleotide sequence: TGTGCCAGCAGTTCACTCCTACATAATCAGCCCCAGCATTTT.

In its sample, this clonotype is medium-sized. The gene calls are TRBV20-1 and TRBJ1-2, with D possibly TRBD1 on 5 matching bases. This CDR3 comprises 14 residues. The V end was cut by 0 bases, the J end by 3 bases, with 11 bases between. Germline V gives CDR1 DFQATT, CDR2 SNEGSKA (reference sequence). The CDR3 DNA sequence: TGCAGTGCTAGAGATGCCGGGGCCTACTATGGCTACACCTTC. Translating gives CSARDAGAYYGYTF.

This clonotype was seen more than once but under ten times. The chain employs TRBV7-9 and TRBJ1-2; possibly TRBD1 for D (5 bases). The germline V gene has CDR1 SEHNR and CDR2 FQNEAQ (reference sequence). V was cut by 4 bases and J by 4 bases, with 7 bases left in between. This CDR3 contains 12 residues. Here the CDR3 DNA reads TGTGCCAGCAGCTCGGGACCCTATGGCTACACCTTC. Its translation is CASSSGPYGYTF. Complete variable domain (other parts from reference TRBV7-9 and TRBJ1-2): DTGVSQNPRHKITKRGQNVTFRCDPISEHNRLYWYRQTLGQGPEFLTYFQNEAQLEKSRLLSDRFSAERPKGSFSTLEIQRTEQGDSAMYLCASSSGPYGYTFGSGTRLTVV.